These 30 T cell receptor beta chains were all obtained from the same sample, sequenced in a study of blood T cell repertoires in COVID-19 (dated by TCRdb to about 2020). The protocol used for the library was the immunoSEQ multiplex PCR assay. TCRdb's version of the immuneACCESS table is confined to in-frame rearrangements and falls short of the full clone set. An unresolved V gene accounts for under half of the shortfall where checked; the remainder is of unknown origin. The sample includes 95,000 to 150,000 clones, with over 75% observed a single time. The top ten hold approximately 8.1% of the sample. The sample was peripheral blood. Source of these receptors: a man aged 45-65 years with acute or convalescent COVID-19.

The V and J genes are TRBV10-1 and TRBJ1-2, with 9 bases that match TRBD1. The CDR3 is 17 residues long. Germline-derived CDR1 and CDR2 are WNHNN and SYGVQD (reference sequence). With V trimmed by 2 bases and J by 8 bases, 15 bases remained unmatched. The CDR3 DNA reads TGCGCCAGCAGTGAGCTAGAGGGACAGGGAAAGTCGCGCGGCTACACCTTC. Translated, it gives CASSELEGQGKSRGYTF.

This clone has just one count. CDR3 region: CASSRVVINEQFF. In nucleotides, the CDR3 is TGCGCCAGCAGCCGGGTGGTGATTAATGAGCAGTTCTTC. This chain links TRBV5-1 with TRBJ2-1; D is ambiguous. CDR1 SGHRS and CDR2 YFSETQ come from the germline V gene. Trimming took 4 bases from V and 7 from J, leaving 12 bases between them. The CDR3 covers 13 residues. Supplemented by reference TRBV5-1 and TRBJ2-1, the full variable domain reads KAGVTQTPRYLIKTRGQQVTLSCSPISGHRSVSWYQQTPGQGLQFLFEYFSETQRNKGNFPGRFSGRQFSNSRSEMNVSTLELGDSALYLCASSRVVINEQFFGPGTRLTVL.

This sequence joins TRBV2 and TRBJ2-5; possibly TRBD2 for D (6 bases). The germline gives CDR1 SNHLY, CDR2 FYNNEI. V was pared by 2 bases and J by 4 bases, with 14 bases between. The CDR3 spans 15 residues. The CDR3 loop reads CASSELRGPSETQYF. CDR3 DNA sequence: TGTGCCAGCAGTGAATTGCGGGGCCCTTCAGAGACCCAGTACTTC.

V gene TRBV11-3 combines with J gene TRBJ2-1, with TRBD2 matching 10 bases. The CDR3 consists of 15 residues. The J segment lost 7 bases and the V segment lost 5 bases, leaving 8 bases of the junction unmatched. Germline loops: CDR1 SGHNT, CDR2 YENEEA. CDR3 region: CASSPASGSINEQFF. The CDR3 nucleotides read TGTGCCAGCAGCCCGGCTAGCGGGAGCATTAATGAGCAGTTCTTC.

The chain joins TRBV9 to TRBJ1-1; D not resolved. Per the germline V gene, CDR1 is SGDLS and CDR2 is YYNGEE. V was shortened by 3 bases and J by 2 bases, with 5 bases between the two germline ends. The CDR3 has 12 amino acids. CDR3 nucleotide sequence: TGTGCCAGCAGCGCAAAAAACACTGAAGCTTTCTTT. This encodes CASSAKNTEAFF.

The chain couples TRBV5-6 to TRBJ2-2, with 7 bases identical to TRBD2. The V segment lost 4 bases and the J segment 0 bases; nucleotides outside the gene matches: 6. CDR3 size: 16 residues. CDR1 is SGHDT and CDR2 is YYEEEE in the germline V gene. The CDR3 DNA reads TGTGCCAGCAGCATGCCGGGACTACCGAACACCGGGGAGCTGTTTTTT. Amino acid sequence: CASSMPGLPNTGELFF.

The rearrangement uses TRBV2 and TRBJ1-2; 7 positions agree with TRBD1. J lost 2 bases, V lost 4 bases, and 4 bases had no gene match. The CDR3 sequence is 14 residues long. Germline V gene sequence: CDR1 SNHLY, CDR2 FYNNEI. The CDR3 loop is CASSVPGQNYGYTF. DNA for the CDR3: TGTGCCAGCAGTGTCCCGGGACAGAACTATGGCTACACCTTC.

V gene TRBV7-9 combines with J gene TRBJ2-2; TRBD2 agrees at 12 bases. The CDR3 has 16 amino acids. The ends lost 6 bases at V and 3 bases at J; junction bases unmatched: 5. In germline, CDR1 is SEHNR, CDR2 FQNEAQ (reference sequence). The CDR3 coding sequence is TGTGCCAGCAGTCCCGGACTAGCGGGACACACCGGGGAGCTGTTTTTT. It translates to CASSPGLAGHTGELFF.

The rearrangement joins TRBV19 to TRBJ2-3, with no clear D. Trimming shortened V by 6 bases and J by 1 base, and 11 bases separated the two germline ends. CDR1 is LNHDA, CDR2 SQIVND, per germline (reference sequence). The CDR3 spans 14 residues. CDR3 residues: CASSPGFRTDTQYF. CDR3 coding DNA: TGTGCCAGTAGCCCCGGTTTTCGCACAGATACGCAGTATTTT.

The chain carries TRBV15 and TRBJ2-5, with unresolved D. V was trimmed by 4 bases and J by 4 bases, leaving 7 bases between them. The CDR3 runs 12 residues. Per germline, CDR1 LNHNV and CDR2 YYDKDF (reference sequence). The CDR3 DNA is TGTGCCACCAGCATGGCCACAGAGACCCAGTACTTC. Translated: CATSMATETQYF.

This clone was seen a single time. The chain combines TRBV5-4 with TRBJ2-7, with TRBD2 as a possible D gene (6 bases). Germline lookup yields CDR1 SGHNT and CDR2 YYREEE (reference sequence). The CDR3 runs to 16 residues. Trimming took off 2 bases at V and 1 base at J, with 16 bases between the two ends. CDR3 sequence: CASSFFISGRSYEQYF. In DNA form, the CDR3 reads TGTGCCAGCAGCTTTTTTATTAGCGGACGATCCTACGAGCAGTACTTC.

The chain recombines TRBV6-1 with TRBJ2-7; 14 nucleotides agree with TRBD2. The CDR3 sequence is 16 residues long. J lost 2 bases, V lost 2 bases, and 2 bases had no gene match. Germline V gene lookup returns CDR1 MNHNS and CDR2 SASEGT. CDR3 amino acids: CASSELGLAGAYEQYF. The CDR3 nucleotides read TGTGCCAGCAGTGAACTGGGACTAGCGGGAGCCTACGAGCAGTACTTC.

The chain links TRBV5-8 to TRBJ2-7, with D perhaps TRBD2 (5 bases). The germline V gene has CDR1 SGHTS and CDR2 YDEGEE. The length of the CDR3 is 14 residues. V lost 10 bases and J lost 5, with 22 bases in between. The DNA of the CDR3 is TGTGCCGCCCCCGGGGTTACGATTAGGGACGAGCAGTACTTC. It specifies CAAPGVTIRDEQYF.

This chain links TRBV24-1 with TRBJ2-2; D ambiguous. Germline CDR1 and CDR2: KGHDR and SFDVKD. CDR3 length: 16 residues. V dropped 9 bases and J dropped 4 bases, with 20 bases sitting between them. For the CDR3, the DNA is TGTGCCACCGGCCACCCGACTGCCTCATCCACCGGGGAGCTGTTTTTT. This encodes CATGHPTASSTGELFF.

The CDR3 sequence: CASRGDNTNTGELFF. In DNA, the CDR3 is TGCGCCAGCAGAGGGGACAACACGAACACCGGGGAGCTGTTTTTT. The chain links TRBV5-1 to TRBJ2-2; possible D gene TRBD1, 6 bases. This CDR3 spans 15 amino acids. The germline CDR1 and CDR2 sequences are SGHRS and YFSETQ. Trimming shortened V by 5 bases and J by 0 bases, and 11 bases separated the two germline ends.

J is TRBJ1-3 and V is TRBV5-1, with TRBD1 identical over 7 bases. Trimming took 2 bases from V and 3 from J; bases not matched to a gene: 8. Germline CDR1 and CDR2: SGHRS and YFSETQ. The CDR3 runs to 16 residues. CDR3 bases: TGCGCCAGCAGCTTAGTTACACAGGGGTTTGGAAACACCATATATTTT. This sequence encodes CASSLVTQGFGNTIYF.

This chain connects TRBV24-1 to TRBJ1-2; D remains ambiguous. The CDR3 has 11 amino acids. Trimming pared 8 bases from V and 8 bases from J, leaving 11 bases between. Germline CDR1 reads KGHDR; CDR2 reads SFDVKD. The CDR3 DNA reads TGTGCCACCATGCGCAGGAGGGGCTACACCTTC. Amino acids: CATMRRRGYTF.

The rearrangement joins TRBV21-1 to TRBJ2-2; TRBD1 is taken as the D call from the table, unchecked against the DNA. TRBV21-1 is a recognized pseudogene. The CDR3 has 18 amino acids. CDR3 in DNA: TGTGCCAGCAGTCTTCACCTAGGACAGAACTATAACACCGGGGAGCTGTTTTTT. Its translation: CASSLHLGQNYNTGELFF.

CDR3: CASTPDSPRYGYTF. Written as DNA, the CDR3 is TGTGCCAGTACTCCGGACAGTCCCCGCTATGGCTACACCTTC. J is TRBJ1-2 and V is TRBV19; D is possibly TRBD1 (6 bases). Trimming removed 7 bases at V and 4 bases at J, with 16 bases between. Germline V lookup: CDR1 LNHDA, CDR2 SQIVND (reference sequence). The CDR3 spans 14 residues.

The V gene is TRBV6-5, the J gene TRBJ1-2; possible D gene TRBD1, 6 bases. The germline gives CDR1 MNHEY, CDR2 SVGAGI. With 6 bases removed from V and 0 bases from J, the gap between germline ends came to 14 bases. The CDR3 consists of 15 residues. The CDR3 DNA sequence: TGTGCCAGCAGCATCAAGACAGGTGCTAACTATGGCTACACCTTC. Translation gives CASSIKTGANYGYTF.

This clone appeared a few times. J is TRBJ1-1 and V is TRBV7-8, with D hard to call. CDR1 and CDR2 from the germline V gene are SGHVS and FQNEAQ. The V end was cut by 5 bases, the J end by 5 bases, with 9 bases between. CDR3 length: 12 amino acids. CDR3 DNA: TGTGCCAGCAGCCCTTCGTCGACTGAAGCTTTCTTT. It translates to CASSPSSTEAFF.

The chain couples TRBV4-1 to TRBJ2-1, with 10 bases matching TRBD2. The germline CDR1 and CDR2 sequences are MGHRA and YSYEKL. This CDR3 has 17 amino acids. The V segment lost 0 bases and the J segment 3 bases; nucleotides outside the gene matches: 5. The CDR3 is CASSQDWGTSVYNEQFF. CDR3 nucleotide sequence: TGCGCCAGCAGCCAAGATTGGGGGACTAGCGTCTACAATGAGCAGTTCTTC.

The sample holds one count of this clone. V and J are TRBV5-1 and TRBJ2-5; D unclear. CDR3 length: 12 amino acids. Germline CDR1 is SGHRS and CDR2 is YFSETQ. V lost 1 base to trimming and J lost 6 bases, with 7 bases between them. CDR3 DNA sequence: TGCGCCAGCAGCTTGAAATGGCAGACCCAGTACTTC. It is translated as CASSLKWQTQYF.

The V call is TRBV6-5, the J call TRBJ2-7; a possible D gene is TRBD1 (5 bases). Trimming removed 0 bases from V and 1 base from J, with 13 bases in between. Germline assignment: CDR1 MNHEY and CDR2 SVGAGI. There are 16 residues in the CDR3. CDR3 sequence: CASSYSGPGRSYEQYF. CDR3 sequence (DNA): TGTGCCAGCAGTTACTCAGGCCCAGGGCGGTCCTACGAGCAGTACTTC.

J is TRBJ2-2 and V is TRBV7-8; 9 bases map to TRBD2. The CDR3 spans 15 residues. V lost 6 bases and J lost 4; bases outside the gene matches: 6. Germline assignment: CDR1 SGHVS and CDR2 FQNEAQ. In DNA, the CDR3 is TGTGCCAGCAGAAAGACTAGCGGATTCACCGGGGAGCTGTTTTTT. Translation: CASRKTSGFTGELFF.

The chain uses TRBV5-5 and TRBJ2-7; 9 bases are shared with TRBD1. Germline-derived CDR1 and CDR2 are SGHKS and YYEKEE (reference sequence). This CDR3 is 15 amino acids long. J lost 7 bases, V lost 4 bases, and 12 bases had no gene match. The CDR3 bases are TGTGCCAGCAGCACCCCTGGACAGGGGTACAAAGAGCAGTACTTC. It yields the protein CASSTPGQGYKEQYF.

In DNA, the CDR3 is TGTGCCAGCAGTCGACCTCCCTCGACAGGGTGGACCGGGGAGCTGTTTTTT. It codes for CASSRPPSTGWTGELFF. V usage is TRBV27 and J usage is TRBJ2-2; 7 bases are a match to TRBD1. V shed 5 bases and J 5 bases; nucleotides not matched to a gene: 14. The CDR3 loop spans 17 amino acids. Germline CDR1 MNHEY, CDR2 SMNVEV (reference sequence).

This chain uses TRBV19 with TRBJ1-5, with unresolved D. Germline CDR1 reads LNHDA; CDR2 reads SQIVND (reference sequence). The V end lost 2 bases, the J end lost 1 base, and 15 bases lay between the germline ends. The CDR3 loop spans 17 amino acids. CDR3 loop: CASSIRAGQVSNQPQHF. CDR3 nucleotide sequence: TGTGCCAGTAGTATACGGGCGGGCCAGGTGAGCAATCAGCCCCAGCATTTT.

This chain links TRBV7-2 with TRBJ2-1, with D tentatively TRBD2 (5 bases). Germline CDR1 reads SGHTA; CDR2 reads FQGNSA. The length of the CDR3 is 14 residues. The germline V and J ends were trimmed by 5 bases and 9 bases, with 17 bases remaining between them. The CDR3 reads CASSPQLGLAEQFF. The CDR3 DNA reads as TGTGCCAGCAGCCCGCAACTAGGGTTGGCTGAGCAGTTCTTC. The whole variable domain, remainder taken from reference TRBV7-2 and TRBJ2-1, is GAGVSQSPSNKVTEKGKDVELRCDPISGHTALYWYRQSLGQGLEFLIYFQGNSAPDKSGLPSDRFSAERTGGSVSTLTIQRTQQEDSAVYLCASSPQLGLAEQFFGPGTRLTVL.

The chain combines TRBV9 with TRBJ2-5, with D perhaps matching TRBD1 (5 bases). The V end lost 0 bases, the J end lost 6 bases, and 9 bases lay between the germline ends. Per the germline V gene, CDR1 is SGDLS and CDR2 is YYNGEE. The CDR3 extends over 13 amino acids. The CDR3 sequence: CASSVEGFKTQYF. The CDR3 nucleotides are TGTGCCAGCAGCGTAGAGGGGTTTAAGACCCAGTACTTC.